A single sample is the source of the 25 T cell receptor beta chains below, sequenced in a study of blood T cell repertoires in COVID-19. Clones were read by immunoSEQ multiplex PCR, and TCRdb kept only the in-frame ones, dropping some. The sample contains about 190,000 clones, around 84% of which appear only once. The material sequenced was peripheral blood. The source is a man aged 25 to 40 with active or convalescent COVID-19.

The chain is built from TRBV6-1 and TRBJ1-6; 7 bases match TRBD1. The ends lost 4 bases at V and 0 bases at J; junction bases unmatched: 6. The CDR3 runs to 17 residues. Germline loops: CDR1 MNHNS, CDR2 SASEGT. The CDR3 coding sequence is TGTGCCAGCAGTGGGCCGACAGGGAGCTCCTATAATTCACCCCTCCACTTT. This translates into CASSGPTGSSYNSPLHF.

V and J are TRBV5-1 and TRBJ2-5; weak D call: TRBD2 (6 bases). Trimming cost V 0 bases and J 4 bases, with 19 bases left between them. CDR3 length: 17 residues. From germline, CDR1 is SGHRS and CDR2 YFSETQ. The CDR3 DNA reads as TGCGCCAGCAGCTTGGCCGAGGGTGGGAGGCCTCCAGAGACCCAGTACTTC. Protein sequence: CASSLAEGGRPPETQYF.

The rearrangement joins TRBV6-5 to TRBJ2-7; weak D call: TRBD1 (5 bases). The CDR3 consists of 13 residues. In germline, CDR1 is MNHEY, CDR2 SVGAGI. Between the trimmed V and J ends, which lost 2 bases and 3 bases, there was a span of 8 bases. CDR3 coding DNA: TGTGCCAGCAGTTACAGGGGTATCTACGAGCAGTACTTC. As protein: CASSYRGIYEQYF.

Remarks on this clone: This same CDR3 is encoded by further DNA sequences in the sample. The V gene is TRBV5-1, the J gene TRBJ2-5, with D possibly TRBD2 on 5 matching bases. This CDR3 spans 14 amino acids. V lost 1 base and J lost 5, with 12 bases in between. Germline-derived CDR1 and CDR2 are SGHRS and YFSETQ. The CDR3 is CASSLFGVQETQYF. In DNA form, the CDR3 reads TGCGCCAGCAGCTTGTTCGGGGTCCAGGAGACCCAGTACTTC.

V is TRBV27 and J is TRBJ1-2; tentative D call: TRBD1 (5 bases). Germline V gene lookup returns CDR1 MNHEY and CDR2 SMNVEV (reference sequence). The CDR3 sequence is 16 residues long. V shed 3 bases and J shed 1 base, with 15 bases lying between them. The CDR3 region has the DNA TGTGCCAGCAGTTTGTTTGGGGCGGGGTATAACTATGGCTACACCTTC. Its translation: CASSLFGAGYNYGYTF.

This rearrangement joins TRBV5-1 to TRBJ1-1; D unresolved. The CDR3 runs to 14 residues. Germline CDR1 and CDR2: SGHRS and YFSETQ. V lost 4 bases to trimming and J lost 6 bases, with 16 bases between them. CDR3 sequence: CASSVIDGGAEAFF. In DNA, the CDR3 is TGCGCCAGCAGCGTCATAGATGGAGGCGCTGAAGCTTTCTTT.

The chain has TRBV25-1 and TRBJ1-5, with 11 bases lining up with TRBD1. The CDR3 is 16 amino acids. Germline V lookup: CDR1 MGHDK, CDR2 SYGVNS. J lost 4 bases, V lost 4 bases, and 6 bases had no gene match. In nucleotides, the CDR3 is TGTGCCAGCAGTGGCCCTGGGACAGGGGGAAATCAGCCCCAGCATTTT. This encodes CASSGPGTGGNQPQHF.

The rearrangement joins TRBV7-6 to TRBJ1-2; D gene ambiguous. V was pared by 1 base and J by 4 bases, with 7 bases between. Germline lookup yields CDR1 SGHVS and CDR2 FNYEAQ. This CDR3 contains 13 residues. The CDR3 sequence is CASSLGQSYGYTF. The CDR3 DNA reads TGTGCCAGCAGCTTAGGCCAGTCCTATGGCTACACCTTC.

This clone turned up a few times. The chain has TRBV6-1 and TRBJ1-6, with 7 positions matching TRBD1. Germline loops: CDR1 MNHNS, CDR2 SASEGT. There are 15 residues in the CDR3. V shed 2 bases and J 5 bases; nucleotides not matched to a gene: 3. In DNA, the CDR3 is TGTGCCAGCAGTGAAAGGGGGCAGGATAATTCACCCCTCCACTTT. Translation: CASSERGQDNSPLHF.

There are a few counts of this clone. V is TRBV4-3 and J is TRBJ2-3, with 8 bases that match TRBD2. The germline V gene has CDR1 LGHNA and CDR2 YSLEER. The CDR3 length is 17 residues. Trimming took 1 base from V and 4 from J; bases not matched to a gene: 10. The CDR3 nucleotides are TGCGCCAGCAGCCAAGCTCCAGCGGGAGATGGCCCAGATACGCAGTATTTT. Translating it yields CASSQAPAGDGPDTQYF.

V usage is TRBV19 and J usage is TRBJ2-1; a weak D match, TRBD1 (6 bases). V lost 4 bases to trimming and J lost 4 bases, with 17 bases between them. The CDR3 is 16 amino acids. CDR1 is LNHDA and CDR2 is SQIVND in the germline V gene (reference sequence). CDR3 bases: TGTGCCAGTAGTAACGCGAGGACAGTTTTTTACAATGAGCAGTTCTTC. It specifies CASSNARTVFYNEQFF.

V usage is TRBV19 and J usage is TRBJ1-2, with 7 bases aligning to TRBD1. Trimming cost V 2 bases and J 1 base; bases outside gene matches: 10. CDR3 length: 17 residues. Germline-derived CDR1 and CDR2 are LNHDA and SQIVND (reference sequence). The CDR3 protein is CASSINIRQGGNYGYTF. The CDR3 nucleotides read TGTGCCAGTAGTATAAACATTCGACAGGGAGGTAACTATGGCTACACCTTC.

The gene calls are TRBV5-1 and TRBJ1-1, with D possibly matching TRBD1 (5 bases). This CDR3 is built from 14 residues. V lost 4 bases and J 11 bases, leaving 21 bases between the germline ends. Germline V gene lookup returns CDR1 SGHRS and CDR2 YFSETQ. The CDR3 DNA reads TGCGCCAGCAGCCACCTTGACAGTTCAGTAGAGGCTTTCTTT. Translation gives CASSHLDSSVEAFF.

This chain links TRBV11-2 with TRBJ2-1; D possibly corresponds to TRBD2 (6 bases). V lost 3 bases, J lost 2 bases, and 11 bases lay in between. This CDR3 has 15 amino acids. From germline, CDR1 is SGHAT and CDR2 FQNNGV. The CDR3 reads CASSFMRGAYNEQFF. CDR3 DNA sequence: TGTGCCAGCAGCTTCATGCGCGGGGCCTACAATGAGCAGTTCTTC.

The rearrangement joins TRBV27 to TRBJ2-1, with TRBD1 identical over 8 bases. After removal of 3 bases from V and 6 bases from J, the junction contained 10 bases not matched to a gene. CDR1 is MNHEY, CDR2 SMNVEV, per germline (reference sequence). The CDR3 runs to 16 residues. The CDR3 DNA follows: TGTGCCAGCAGTTTTCAAGGAGCAGGACAGGGCAATGAGCAGTTCTTC. It yields the protein CASSFQGAGQGNEQFF.

V and J are TRBV10-1 and TRBJ1-1; D call uncertain. The V gene's germline CDR1 is WNHNN and CDR2 SYGVQD (reference sequence). The V end was cut by 3 bases, the J end by 1 base, with 6 bases between. The CDR3 is made up of 13 amino acids. The CDR3 reads CASSDGENTEAFF. CDR3 in DNA: TGCGCCAGCAGTGACGGGGAGAACACTGAAGCTTTCTTT.

The chain employs TRBV28 and TRBJ1-4; 7 bases align to TRBD1. The CDR3 is made up of 19 amino acids. Germline CDR1 is MDHEN and CDR2 is SYDVKM. CDR3 sequence (DNA): TGTGCGGCCGCCAGCAGTTTATCGTGGGACAGCCTTACTAATGAAAAACTGTTTTTT. Its translation: CAAASSLSWDSLTNEKLFF.

The chain joins TRBV30 to TRBJ1-3; TRBD1 matches at 8 bases. There are 14 residues in the CDR3. V dropped 5 bases and J dropped 0; count of bases not matched to a gene: 3. Germline V gene data show CDR1 as GTSNPN and CDR2 as SVGIG (reference sequence). The CDR3 nucleotides read TGTGCCTGGGGACAGGGCCTCTCTGGAAACACCATATATTTT. Translating it yields CAWGQGLSGNTIYF.

V gene TRBV2 combines with J gene TRBJ2-2, with D tentatively TRBD2 (5 bases). This CDR3 has 15 residues. Germline V gives CDR1 SNHLY, CDR2 FYNNEI. V gave up 7 bases and J gave up 1 base, with 13 bases separating them. CDR3: CASNGVGENTGELFF. The DNA of the CDR3 is TGTGCCAGCAACGGTGTCGGGGAGAACACCGGGGAGCTGTTTTTT.

This rearrangement joins TRBV10-1 to TRBJ2-1; no firm D call. The germline gives CDR1 WNHNN, CDR2 SYGVQD (reference sequence). CDR3 size: 14 residues. V lost 4 bases, J lost 7 bases, and 14 bases lay in between. The CDR3 region is CASSALDPGNEQFF. CDR3 coding DNA: TGCGCCAGCAGTGCCCTCGACCCCGGGAATGAGCAGTTCTTC.

This chain connects TRBV9 to TRBJ2-1; a possible D gene is TRBD1 (6 bases). V gave up 2 bases and J gave up 10 bases, with 16 bases separating them. Germline V gene data show CDR1 as SGDLS and CDR2 as YYNGEE. CDR3 length equals 14 residues. CDR3 sequence (DNA): TGTGCCAGCAGCGTTGGGCTTACAGGGTTGGAGCAGTTCTTC. This sequence encodes CASSVGLTGLEQFF.

This clone appeared once. This chain uses TRBV10-1 with TRBJ2-3; maybe TRBD2 (7 bases). Trimming stripped 0 bases from V and 0 bases from J, with 13 bases between. Germline-derived CDR1 and CDR2 are WNHNN and SYGVQD (reference sequence). The CDR3 spans 17 residues. The CDR3 sequence is CASSESGRGESTDTQYF. DNA for the CDR3: TGCGCCAGCAGTGAGTCGGGGAGGGGGGAAAGCACAGATACGCAGTATTTT.

The chain joins TRBV19 to TRBJ2-2; possibly TRBD2 for D (6 bases). The V gene's germline CDR1 is LNHDA and CDR2 SQIVND (reference sequence). The CDR3 sequence is 16 residues long. V lost 3 bases and J lost 5, with 16 bases in between. The CDR3 is CASSILGAGKTGELFF. The DNA for the CDR3 is TGTGCCAGTAGTATCCTTGGGGCGGGGAAGACCGGGGAGCTGTTTTTT.

This clone has more than one count but fewer than ten. The genes are TRBV6-6 and TRBJ1-1, with D tentatively TRBD1 (5 bases). CDR1 is MNHNY, CDR2 SVGAGI, per germline (reference sequence). With 5 bases removed from V and 7 bases from J, the gap between germline ends came to 11 bases. CDR3 length: 12 residues. CDR3 in amino acids: CASSPGGNEAFF. In nucleotides, the CDR3 is TGTGCCAGCAGTCCTGGGGGGAATGAAGCTTTCTTT.

The chain has TRBV30 and TRBJ2-3; TRBD2 agrees at 10 bases. Per germline, CDR1 GTSNPN and CDR2 SVGIG (reference sequence). Trimming removed 1 base from V and 5 bases from J; junction bases left unmatched: 6. The CDR3 loop spans 15 amino acids. For the CDR3, the DNA is TGTGCCTGGAGTGGGCTAGCGGGAGTGGTAGATACGCAGTATTTT. The encoded protein is CAWSGLAGVVDTQYF.